These 6 T cell receptor beta chains originate from one sample sequenced in a study of OX40 agonist ivuxolimab in advanced cancers. Produced via immunoSEQ multiplex PCR; TCRdb's table is partial and in-frame only. Seen here are under 80,000 clones, approximately 86% observed once, and the top ten hold about 8%. The starting material was CD4+ or CD8+ T cells sorted from blood, obtained in a trial of the OX40 agonist ivuxolimab. These receptors all come from an adult with an advanced solid tumor such as melanoma, head and neck, liver or kidney cancer.

The chain joins TRBV7-3 to TRBJ2-6, with 8 bases identical to TRBD1. Germline CDR1 is SGHTA and CDR2 is FQGTGA. The junction had 5 bases not matched to a gene; V was cut back by 5 bases and J by 2 bases. The CDR3 runs 16 residues. The CDR3 sequence: CASSVEQGAGANVLTF. CDR3 in DNA: TGTGCCAGCAGCGTAGAACAGGGGGCTGGGGCCAACGTCCTGACTTTC.

The rearrangement links TRBV28 to TRBJ1-2; D gene unclear. This CDR3 comprises 12 residues. V lost 11 bases and J 2 bases, leaving 12 bases between the germline ends. Germline-derived CDR1 and CDR2 are MDHEN and SYDVKM. The CDR3 protein is CASRGGNYGYTF. The CDR3 coding sequence is TGTGCCTCACGGGGAGGGAACTATGGCTACACCTTC.

V and J are TRBV6-5 and TRBJ1-4, with 9 positions matching TRBD1. This CDR3 comprises 15 residues. CDR1 is MNHEY and CDR2 is SVGAGI in the germline V gene. V dropped 2 bases and J dropped 8; count of bases not matched to a gene: 6. The CDR3 DNA sequence: TGTGCCAGCAGTTACGGGGGACAGGGCGGGGAAAAACTGTTTTTT. Protein sequence: CASSYGGQGGEKLFF.

This chain joins TRBV10-1 and TRBJ2-2; unclear D gene. Germline CDR1 and CDR2: WNHNN and SYGVQD (reference sequence). CDR3 size: 15 residues. The V end was cut by 3 bases, the J end by 1 base, with 9 bases between. The DNA of the CDR3 is TGCGCCAGCAGTGAATGGCAGCTGAACACCGGGGAGCTGTTTTTT. As protein: CASSEWQLNTGELFF.

The rearrangement links TRBV6-5 to TRBJ2-1; TRBD2 agrees at 8 bases. The trim removed 6 bases at V and 0 bases at J, leaving 4 bases unmatched. The CDR3 spans 15 residues. Per germline, CDR1 MNHEY and CDR2 SVGAGI. The CDR3 sequence is CASRPGGSSYNEQFF. In nucleotides, the CDR3 is TGTGCCAGCAGACCGGGAGGGAGCTCCTACAATGAGCAGTTCTTC.

The CDR3 protein is CASSVQGGRAKSGANVLTF. The CDR3 region has the DNA TGTGCCAGCAGCGTACAAGGCGGGAGGGCCAAGTCTGGGGCCAACGTCCTGACTTTC. The gene calls are TRBV7-9 and TRBJ2-6, with TRBD2 matching over 9 bases. CDR1 and CDR2 from the germline V gene are SEHNR and FQNEAQ (reference sequence). The ends lost 5 bases at V and 1 base at J; junction bases unmatched: 12. This CDR3 is built from 19 residues.